This T cell receptor (beta chain) was documented in a study of T cell changes during pregnancy in multiple sclerosis. Here immunoSEQ multiplex PCR was the method, and the copy in TCRdb shows in-frame clones only, minus some. The table has around 85,000 clones, roughly nine tenths seen once. This clone appeared a single time. The CDR3 is 12 residues long. Deletions cut 8 bases from V and 1 base from J, with 8 bases between. Germline CDR1 and CDR2: LNHNV and YYDKDF (reference sequence). The sequences come from PBMCs, collected in the first trimester of pregnancy. This clonotype originated in a female donor in good health, serving as a control in a pregnancy study. Some clones in this sample may be carry-over from other donors' samples. V and J are TRBV15 and TRBJ1-1, with D uncertain. The CDR3 protein is CATSGGNTEAFF. For the CDR3, the DNA is TGTGCCACCTCCGGCGGGAACACTGAAGCTTTCTTT.